This note documents a single T cell receptor beta chain sequence. Its target is not known. The sample originates from a study of cytomegalovirus exposure and HLA in healthy donors. In the study overall: A previous analysis identified approximately 120 million unique TCR beta sequences derived from roughly 180 million T cells. Study-wide results and caveats: Presence/absence analyses rested on an assumption that sequencing depth was roughly uniform across donors. An analysis that came later showed most CMV-associated TCR beta chains appearing HLA-restricted. In an earlier analysis, most TCR beta V segments were productive about 87% or about 30% of the time.

Germline V gene data show CDR1 as SGDLS and CDR2 as YYNGEE. This CDR3 is built from 14 residues. Trimming shortened V by 4 bases and J by 5 bases, and 16 bases separated the two germline ends. The PCR employed 60 Vbeta primers together with 13 Jbeta primers. Assay used: immunoSEQ multiplex PCR; TCRdb lists only in-frame clones, some missing. Altogether about 99,000 clones are present, 78% being singletons, with the ten largest covering roughly 1.7%. Sequencing was carried out using PBMCs. This sequence joins TRBV9 and TRBJ2-7; unclear D gene. This TCR was sampled from a woman between 40 and 50 years old in good health and CMV-seronegative. This chain's CDR3 is CASSPMLGNHEQYF. The CDR3 DNA reads TGTGCCAGCAGCCCTATGCTAGGCAACCACGAGCAGTACTTC.